This T cell receptor (beta chain) was identified in a study of shared clonotypes between healthy human individuals. Across the whole study: The people who gave samples were a couple of women and a few men aged 18 to 49.

V was clipped by 0 bases and J by 4 bases, with 6 bases between them. Per the germline V gene, CDR1 is SGHVS and CDR2 is FNYEAQ. The CDR3 consists of 14 residues. Overall study results and limits: It was the non-shared clonotypes that had lower generation probabilities than clonotypes shared by all four donors.

Generated by immunoSEQ multiplex PCR, the TCRdb table keeps only in-frame clones and is missing some. The sample contains millions of clones, around 95% of which appear only once. For this clone: Its antigen is not identified.

All the donors were Caucasian adults who lived in Nashville, Tennessee. CD4+ cells were split into CD45RA+ naive and CD45RA-negative memory subsets. What was sequenced was naive CD4+ T cells sorted from blood. The sample's subset: CD45RA+ positively selected. The rearrangement joins TRBV7-6 to TRBJ2-2; D not resolved. The receptor comes from a man between 18 and 35 years old in good health. The CDR3 is CASSLAGSTGELFF. In DNA, the CDR3 is TGTGCCAGCAGCTTAGCAGGGTCCACCGGGGAGCTGTTTTTT.